This entry lists 25 T cell receptor beta chains sequenced from one sample in a study of blood T cell repertoires in COVID-19 (dated by TCRdb to between 2020 and 2021). The method was the immunoSEQ multiplex PCR assay. Not all clones reach the TCRdb copy of this immuneACCESS table, which keeps in-frame sequences only. Checked studies attribute under half of the gap to unresolved V genes and leave the rest unexplained. For this sample there are around 130,000 clones; around nine tenths appear just once. Less than 20% of the sample is taken by the ten largest. The sample taken for sequencing was peripheral blood. The receptors were sampled from a man aged 45 to 65 with active or convalescent COVID-19.

The chain recombines TRBV2 with TRBJ1-2; D is possibly TRBD1 (6 bases). Trimming removed 5 bases at V and 7 bases at J, with 20 bases between. The CDR3 has 15 amino acids. Germline CDR1 and CDR2: SNHLY and FYNNEI. The CDR3 sequence is CASSIRSGGVGGYTF. The CDR3 DNA sequence: TGTGCCAGCAGTATCCGTTCGGGGGGCGTGGGTGGCTACACCTTC.

V and J are TRBV6-5 and TRBJ2-7; 10 bases map to TRBD2. CDR3 size: 15 residues. The V gene's germline CDR1 is MNHEY and CDR2 SVGAGI. Trimming removed 8 bases from V and 4 bases from J; junction bases left unmatched: 11. The CDR3 spells CASSKPGLATYEQYF. The CDR3 coding sequence is TGTGCCAGCTCCAAACCGGGACTAGCGACTTACGAGCAGTACTTC.

This chain uses TRBV30 with TRBJ2-1; TRBD2 is a possible D gene (5 bases). Trimming shortened V by 0 bases and J by 4 bases, and 10 bases separated the two germline ends. This CDR3 region has 14 residues. Germline V gene lookup returns CDR1 GTSNPN and CDR2 SVGIG (reference sequence). The CDR3 loop reads CAWSVEGRYNEQFF. As DNA, the CDR3 is TGTGCCTGGAGTGTAGAGGGAAGATACAATGAGCAGTTCTTC.

V and J are TRBV7-2 and TRBJ2-1; 9 bases agree with TRBD1. The CDR3 totals 14 residues. V lost 1 base and J lost 8; bases outside the gene matches: 3. CDR1 SGHTA and CDR2 FQGNSA come from the germline V gene. Written as DNA, the CDR3 is TGTGCCAGCAGCTTAGACGGGACAGGGTATGAGCAGTTCTTC. Translated: CASSLDGTGYEQFF.

This clone has only a few counts. The chain is built from TRBV29-1 and TRBJ2-7, with 7 bases identical to TRBD1. This CDR3 comprises 11 residues. Germline V gene data show CDR1 as SQVTM and CDR2 as ANQGSEA. V trimming: 7 bases; J trimming: 5 bases; junction bases outside the gene matches: 5. The CDR3 here is CSATRGNEQYF. CDR3 in DNA: TGCAGCGCCACCAGGGGGAACGAGCAGTACTTC.

The rearrangement links TRBV5-4 to TRBJ2-3, with 12 bases that match TRBD2. V dropped 6 bases and J dropped 4; count of bases not matched to a gene: 12. This CDR3 spans 17 amino acids. Per the germline V gene, CDR1 is SGHNT and CDR2 is YYREEE (reference sequence). DNA of the CDR3: TGTGCCAGCACATTCCAGGGACTAGCGGGTTATTCAGATACGCAGTATTTT. It yields the protein CASTFQGLAGYSDTQYF. The full variable domain, its missing parts supplied by reference TRBV5-4 and TRBJ2-3, is ETGVTQSPTHLIKTRGQQVTLRCSSQSGHNTVSWYQQALGQGPQFIFQYYREEENGRGNFPPRFSGLQFPNYSSELNVNALELDDSALYLCASTFQGLAGYSDTQYFGPGTRLTVL.

V gene TRBV11-2 combines with J gene TRBJ1-2, with unresolved D. Germline CDR1 SGHAT, CDR2 FQNNGV. The CDR3 is 13 residues long. The V gene lost 1 base and the J gene lost 7 bases, with 10 bases spanning the gap. CDR3 amino acids: CASSLGQSFGYTF. For the CDR3, the DNA is TGTGCCAGCAGCTTAGGGCAGTCCTTTGGCTACACCTTC.

This clone has only one observation. This chain links TRBV5-1 with TRBJ2-2; TRBD1 matches at 8 bases. V trimming: 6 bases; J trimming: 5 bases; junction bases outside the gene matches: 6. This CDR3 is 14 amino acids long. The germline CDR1 and CDR2 sequences are SGHRS and YFSETQ. CDR3 region: CASTVTGVTGELFF. The CDR3 nucleotides read TGCGCCAGCACCGTGACAGGGGTAACCGGGGAGCTGTTTTTT.

This CDR3 is CASRPGTAGNTIYF. CDR3 DNA: TGTGCCAGCAGACCAGGGACAGCTGGAAACACCATATATTTT. The chain combines TRBV11-1 with TRBJ1-3, with 7 nucleotides matching TRBD1. CDR3 length: 14 amino acids. V was pared by 6 bases and J by 2 bases, with 4 bases of the junction left unmatched. Germline CDR1 is SGHAT and CDR2 is FQDESV (reference sequence).

The chain joins TRBV11-2 to TRBJ2-3; TRBD1 matches 12 bases. The length of the CDR3 is 19 residues. J lost 4 bases, V lost 4 bases, and 15 bases had no gene match. Per the germline V gene, CDR1 is SGHAT and CDR2 is FQNNGV. This chain's CDR3 is CASSSGTPRDRGLADTQYF. DNA for the CDR3: TGTGCCAGCAGCTCTGGAACCCCCCGGGACAGGGGGCTGGCAGATACGCAGTATTTT.

This rearrangement joins TRBV2 to TRBJ1-3; D uncertain. Germline lookup yields CDR1 SNHLY and CDR2 FYNNEI. With 8 bases removed from V and 2 bases from J, the gap between germline ends came to 4 bases. This CDR3 spans 11 amino acids. In DNA form, the CDR3 reads TGTGCCAGCCGGGCTGGAAACACCATATATTTT. Translation: CASRAGNTIYF. Full variable domain (outside the CDR3, taken from reference TRBV2 and TRBJ1-3): EPEVTQTPSHQVTQMGQEVILRCVPISNHLYFYWYRQILGQKVEFLVSFYNNEISEKSEIFDDQFSVERPDGSNFTLKIRSTKLEDSAMYFCASRAGNTIYFGEGSWLTVV.

The chain is built from TRBV12-5 and TRBJ1-1, with 8 bases that match TRBD1. This CDR3 region has 14 residues. Germline V gene lookup returns CDR1 LGHNT and CDR2 FRNRAP. V gave up 6 bases and J gave up 3 bases; unmatched junction bases: 6. CDR3 bases: TGTGCTAGTGGACGGGACAGGCGGGACACTGAAGCTTTCTTT. This sequence encodes CASGRDRRDTEAFF.

Written as DNA, the CDR3 is TGTGCCAGCTCACCCGGACAGGGATGGAATTCACCCCTCCACTTT. It translates to CASSPGQGWNSPLHF. The V gene is TRBV18, the J gene TRBJ1-6; 8 nucleotides align to TRBD1. CDR1 is KGHSH and CDR2 is LQKENI in the germline V gene. The CDR3 covers 15 residues. V lost 3 bases to trimming and J lost 7 bases; unmatched junction nucleotides: 5. Combining the CDR3 with reference TRBV18 and TRBJ1-6 gives the whole variable domain NAGVMQNPRHLVRRRGQEARLRCSPMKGHSHVYWYRQLPEEGLKFMVYLQKENIIDESGMPKERFSAEFPKEGPSILRIQQVVRGDSAAYFCASSPGQGWNSPLHFGNGTRLTVT.

The CDR3 region is CASSLYAGGDYGYTF. The DNA for the CDR3 is TGTGCCAGCAGCTTATATGCAGGGGGCGACTATGGCTACACCTTC. The chain has TRBV7-8 and TRBJ1-2, with 8 bases fitting TRBD1. The CDR3 totals 15 residues. After removal of 2 bases from V and 3 bases from J, the junction contained 5 bases not matched to a gene. In germline, CDR1 is SGHVS, CDR2 FQNEAQ.

This clone was observed once. The rearrangement uses TRBV24-1 and TRBJ2-3; TRBD1 is a possible D gene (6 bases). Deletions cut 7 bases from V and 0 bases from J, with 10 bases between. Germline V CDR1 and CDR2: KGHDR, SFDVKD. The CDR3 has 14 amino acids. The CDR3 loop is CATRRTASTDTQYF. CDR3 coding DNA: TGTGCCACCAGGAGGACAGCAAGCACAGATACGCAGTATTTT.

This sequence joins TRBV28 and TRBJ1-1, with a possible D match to TRBD1 (5 bases). Germline V gene data show CDR1 as MDHEN and CDR2 as SYDVKM. CDR3 length: 14 amino acids. With 2 bases removed from V and 3 bases from J, the gap between germline ends came to 10 bases. CDR3 in amino acids: CASSLTGGDTEAFF. DNA for the CDR3: TGTGCCAGCAGTTTAACGGGGGGGGACACTGAAGCTTTCTTT. The full variable domain, in which reference TRBV28 and TRBJ1-1 provide the parts outside the CDR3, is DVKVTQSSRYLVKRTGEKVFLECVQDMDHENMFWYRQDPGLGLRLIYFSYDVKMKEKGDIPEGYSVSREKKERFSLILESASTNQTSMYLCASSLTGGDTEAFFGQGTRLTVV.

This chain uses TRBV2 with TRBJ2-7, with 7 positions matching TRBD1. J lost 1 base, V lost 10 bases, and 7 bases had no gene match. Germline values: CDR1 SNHLY, CDR2 FYNNEI. The CDR3 is 13 residues long. The CDR3, as DNA: TGTGCCATCAAGACAGGGTCTTCCTACGAGCAGTACTTC. This codes for CAIKTGSSYEQYF.

This clone came up a few times. The chain is built from TRBV30 and TRBJ1-1; TRBD1 matches at 9 bases. In germline, CDR1 is GTSNPN, CDR2 SVGIG (reference sequence). The junction had 19 bases not matched to a gene; V was cut back by 2 bases and J by 6 bases. This CDR3 has 18 residues. CDR3 DNA: TGTGCCTGGAGTTCGTTAAACCGGGACAGGGCGAGTTTGCCTGAAGCTTTCTTT. It translates to CAWSSLNRDRASLPEAFF.

This clone has only one observation. V gene TRBV27 combines with J gene TRBJ1-2; 7 bases agree with TRBD1. The trim removed 5 bases at V and 5 bases at J, leaving 5 bases unmatched. The germline gives CDR1 MNHEY, CDR2 SMNVEV (reference sequence). The CDR3 is 13 amino acids. Here the CDR3 DNA reads TGTGCCAGCAGTCCCGACAGGGAATATGGCTACACCTTC. Translating it yields CASSPDREYGYTF.

The chain joins TRBV6-6 to TRBJ1-3; D remains unclear. The CDR3 spans 14 residues. V lost 2 bases to trimming and J lost 2 bases, with 7 bases between them. The germline CDR1 and CDR2 sequences are MNHNY and SVGAGI (reference sequence). CDR3 in DNA: TGTGCCAGCAGTTACGAGAAAACTGGAAACACCATATATTTT. Translation gives CASSYEKTGNTIYF.

Here the CDR3 reads CASSQDVWGAGNTIYF. The DNA of the CDR3 is TGTGCCAGCAGCCAAGATGTCTGGGGGGCTGGAAACACCATATATTTT. J is TRBJ1-3 and V is TRBV4-2; D might be TRBD1 (5 bases). There are 16 residues in the CDR3. Deletions cut 0 bases from V and 2 bases from J, with 11 bases between. Germline V gene sequence: CDR1 LGHNA, CDR2 YNFKEQ.

Only one count was recorded for this clone. V and J are TRBV3-1 (or the pseudogene TRBV3-2) and TRBJ2-5; TRBD2 matches 12 bases. Germline CDR1 and CDR2: LGHDT and YNNKEL (reference sequence). The CDR3 is made up of 18 amino acids. The J segment lost 5 bases and the V segment lost 4 bases, leaving 14 bases of the junction unmatched. The chain's CDR3 is CASSRSGTSGSRLETQYF. Here the CDR3 DNA reads TGTGCCAGCAGCCGATCAGGGACTAGCGGGTCCCGGCTGGAGACCCAGTACTTC.

CDR3 protein: CASSGGEVRFGNQPQHF. Written as DNA, the CDR3 is TGCGCCAGCAGTGGTGGGGAGGTGAGGTTTGGCAATCAGCCCCAGCATTTT. The rearrangement links TRBV10-1 to TRBJ1-5; no reliable D call. Germline V gene lookup returns CDR1 WNHNN and CDR2 SYGVQD (reference sequence). This CDR3 has 17 amino acids. Trimming left V 4 bases short and J 2 bases short, with 18 bases between.

In its sample, this clone was seen once. For the CDR3, the DNA is TGCGCCAGCAGCCAAGTTGGGACAGGGGGATTCGATGAGCAGTTCTTC. This gives the protein CASSQVGTGGFDEQFF. V gene TRBV4-1 combines with J gene TRBJ2-1, with TRBD1 identical over 11 bases. There are 16 residues in the CDR3. Germline V gene lookup returns CDR1 MGHRA and CDR2 YSYEKL. With V trimmed by 1 base and J by 8 bases, 7 bases remained unmatched.

The rearrangement links TRBV30 to TRBJ1-2; 12 positions match TRBD1. Trimming at V came to 0 bases and at J to 3 bases, leaving 2 bases not matched to a gene. The CDR3 sequence is 15 residues long. CDR1 GTSNPN and CDR2 SVGIG come from the germline V gene (reference sequence). DNA of the CDR3: TGTGCCTGGAGTGTTGGGACAGGGGGCTACTATGGCTACACCTTC. Its translation is CAWSVGTGGYYGYTF. The entire variable domain, with the rest obtained from reference TRBV30 and TRBJ1-2, is as follows: SQTIHQWPATLVQPVGSPLSLECTVEGTSNPNLYWYRQAAGRGLQLLFYSVGIGQISSEVPQNLSASRPQDRQFILSSKKLLLSDSGFYLCAWSVGTGGYYGYTFGSGTRLTVV.